This TCR beta chain originates from a study of blood T cells in healthy people across ages. Then a second PCR, running about 7 to 11 cycles, was carried out with a sample-barcoded 5' primer and a J-beta primer mix. TCRdb reprocessed the 5' RACE reads via MiXCR and lists one record per CDR3 protein. The table records 550,000 to 700,000 distinct CDR3 sequences, 25% to 30% of them present only once. The germline V and J ends were trimmed by 1 base and 4 bases, with 7 bases remaining between them. Germline V gives CDR1 SGHTA, CDR2 FQGNSA. This CDR3 is built from 13 residues. This chain connects TRBV7-2 to TRBJ1-2; D is unresolved. The sample was blood. The clonotype comes from a woman between 70 and 85 years old in good health. CDR3: CASSLVRFYGYTF. The CDR3 coding sequence is TGTGCCAGCAGCTTAGTCCGCTTCTATGGCTACACCTTC.